The 13 T cell receptor beta chains listed next were all sequenced from one sample in a study of cytomegalovirus exposure and HLA in healthy donors. 13 Jbeta primers and 60 Vbeta primers were used for the PCR. Repertoires were generated with immunoSEQ multiplex PCR, while TCRdb's copy carries only in-frame clones and drops some. The table has fewer than 200,000 clones, approximately 81% seen once. The sequenced sample was PBMCs. The receptors derive from a young man in good health and CMV-seronegative.

The chain is built from TRBV19 and TRBJ2-1; 7 nucleotides match TRBD2. The trim removed 3 bases at V and 0 bases at J, leaving 5 bases unmatched. CDR1 and CDR2 (germline): LNHDA, SQIVND (reference sequence). CDR3 length: 16 residues. The CDR3 region has the DNA TGTGCCAGTAGTATCACTAGCGCTAGCTCCTACAATGAGCAGTTCTTC. Translation: CASSITSASSYNEQFF.

The rearrangement uses TRBV10-3 and TRBJ2-3; D is uncertain. Germline CDR1 and CDR2: ENHRY and SYGVKD. V lost 10 bases and J lost 2, with 22 bases in between. The CDR3 spans 16 residues. CDR3 sequence reads: CATVSRARSYTDTQYF. Here the CDR3 DNA reads TGTGCCACCGTGAGTCGAGCCCGATCTTACACAGATACGCAGTATTTT.

This sequence joins TRBV19 and TRBJ1-2, with 8 bases lining up with TRBD1. CDR1 is LNHDA, CDR2 SQIVND, per germline (reference sequence). V lost 1 base to trimming and J lost 4 bases; unmatched junction nucleotides: 8. The CDR3 runs to 16 residues. CDR3 region: CASSIARTGLVYGYTF. As DNA, the CDR3 is TGTGCCAGTAGTATAGCTCGGACAGGGCTTGTCTATGGCTACACCTTC.

This clone was detected a few times. The gene calls are TRBV6-1 and TRBJ1-2, with 7 bases fitting TRBD1. J lost 4 bases, V lost 7 bases, and 12 bases had no gene match. The CDR3 runs 15 residues. CDR1 is MNHNS and CDR2 is SASEGT in the germline V gene. DNA of the CDR3: TGTGCCAGCACCACGGGGGACAGATATTCCTATGGCTACACCTTC. This gives the protein CASTTGDRYSYGYTF.

This clone was counted a single time. The chain has TRBV4-1 and TRBJ1-6; possibly TRBD1 for D (5 bases). V was cut by 1 base and J by 8 bases, with 15 bases left in between. In germline, CDR1 is MGHRA, CDR2 YSYEKL. CDR3 length equals 16 residues. CDR3 sequence: CASSQVGGRRDSPLHF. Here the CDR3 DNA reads TGCGCCAGCAGCCAAGTGGGGGGGAGAAGGGATTCACCCCTCCACTTT.

The chain combines TRBV30 with TRBJ2-7, with D maybe TRBD1 (6 bases). The germline V gene has CDR1 GTSNPN and CDR2 SVGIG (reference sequence). Trimming left V 6 bases short and J 3 bases short, with 36 bases between. The CDR3 consists of 20 residues. The CDR3 region has the DNA TGTGCCTGCCACAAGAGTGTTTTGGCGGTATGGACAGCCGGTGGCTACGAGCAGTACTTC. Amino acids: CACHKSVLAVWTAGGYEQYF.

V gene TRBV6-5 combines with J gene TRBJ2-3; TRBD2 agrees at 8 bases. The CDR3 has 15 amino acids. The J segment lost 3 bases and the V segment lost 4 bases, leaving 6 bases of the junction unmatched. CDR1 is MNHEY, CDR2 SVGAGI, per germline. The CDR3 DNA reads as TGTGCCAGCAGTTTACTAAGCGGGGGAACAGATACGCAGTATTTT. It specifies CASSLLSGGTDTQYF.

The J gene is TRBJ1-2, the V gene TRBV5-1, with D possibly being TRBD1 (6 bases). Germline V CDR1 and CDR2: SGHRS, YFSETQ. The CDR3 is 13 amino acids. With 3 bases removed from V and 6 bases from J, the gap between germline ends came to 12 bases. CDR3 bases: TGCGCCAGCAGCTCGCAGGGGACCCATGGCTACACCTTC. It encodes CASSSQGTHGYTF. Looking up the rest from reference TRBV5-1 and TRBJ1-2 gives the full variable domain: KAGVTQTPRYLIKTRGQQVTLSCSPISGHRSVSWYQQTPGQGLQFLFEYFSETQRNKGNFPGRFSGRQFSNSRSEMNVSTLELGDSALYLCASSSQGTHGYTFGSGTRLTVV.

This clone appeared a single time. The gene calls are TRBV10-3 and TRBJ2-2; 7 bases fit TRBD1. Germline CDR1 ENHRY, CDR2 SYGVKD. This CDR3 is built from 15 residues. The J segment lost 5 bases and the V segment lost 5 bases, leaving 8 bases of the junction unmatched. CDR3 sequence: CAISPGTEKTGELFF. The CDR3 nucleotides are TGTGCCATCAGTCCCGGGACAGAGAAAACCGGGGAGCTGTTTTTT.

CDR3 loop: CATEGTGKQETQYF. The CDR3 DNA follows: TGTGCCACCGAGGGGACAGGGAAACAAGAGACCCAGTACTTC. This chain joins TRBV10-3 and TRBJ2-5; 9 bases align to TRBD1. In germline, CDR1 is ENHRY, CDR2 SYGVKD. This CDR3 region has 14 residues. V gave up 10 bases and J gave up 2 bases; unmatched junction bases: 8.

The J gene is TRBJ1-5, the V gene TRBV2; possible D gene TRBD1, 5 bases. The germline V and J ends were trimmed by 10 bases and 7 bases, with 17 bases remaining between them. Germline V gene lookup returns CDR1 SNHLY and CDR2 FYNNEI. This CDR3 region has 13 residues. The CDR3 bases are TGTGCCACCCGGGCCGGGGGGGGGCAGCCCCAGCATTTT. Amino acids: CATRAGGGQPQHF.

This clone is a singleton in its sample. The chain uses TRBV28 and TRBJ2-3; 9 bases fit TRBD2. There are 14 residues in the CDR3. CDR1 and CDR2 from the germline V gene are MDHEN and SYDVKM. V shed 8 bases and J 2 bases; nucleotides not matched to a gene: 5. This CDR3 reads CASGSGGYTDTQYF. CDR3 sequence (DNA): TGTGCCAGCGGAAGCGGGGGGTACACAGATACGCAGTATTTT. The entire variable domain, with the rest obtained from reference TRBV28 and TRBJ2-3, is as follows: DVKVTQSSRYLVKRTGEKVFLECVQDMDHENMFWYRQDPGLGLRLIYFSYDVKMKEKGDIPEGYSVSREKKERFSLILESASTNQTSMYLCASGSGGYTDTQYFGPGTRLTVL.

V and J are TRBV9 and TRBJ2-5, with D unclear. The J call may be in error: the DNA end matches TRBJ2-7 better. Germline V CDR1 and CDR2: SGDLS, YYNGEE. The CDR3 runs to 15 residues. CDR3 in amino acids: CASSFDLESSYEQYF. For the CDR3, the DNA is TGTGCCAGCAGCTTTGACCTAGAAAGCTCCTACGAGCAGTACTTC.